Each of the 15 T cell receptor beta chains below was sequenced from the same sample in a study of spatial heterogeneity in lung cancer. The study's findings and limits: The study found that expanded intratumoral alpha and beta TCR counts tracked tumor mutation counts.

TCRdb reprocessed the 5' RACE reads with MiXCR, giving one entry per CDR3 protein. The repertoire holds about 13,000 distinct CDR3 sequences, with 5.5% to 6% as singletons. These receptors' antigens are unknown. Time point of the sample: sample taken at primary tumor resection. Sample: lung tumor tissue, taken at surgery. The receptors come from a female donor with early-stage non-small cell lung cancer.

This clonotype showed up many times. With the library built for alpha chains, this beta chain is off target and its frequency is not meaningful. The chain carries TRBV7-2 and TRBJ1-5; perhaps TRBD1 as D (5 bases). V dropped 5 bases and J dropped 4 bases, with 15 bases sitting between them. Germline assignment: CDR1 SGHTA and CDR2 FQGNSA. This CDR3 spans 15 amino acids. The CDR3: CASSRLQGDNQPQHF. CDR3 sequence (DNA): TGTGCCAGCAGCCGATTACAAGGGGATAATCAGCCCCAGCATTTT.

This clonotype was recorded at least ten times. This beta chain is a stray sequence in a library constructed for alpha chains; its clone size is not meaningful. V is TRBV11-2 and J is TRBJ1-4, with D maybe TRBD1 (6 bases). The V gene lost 2 bases and the J gene lost 3 bases, with 10 bases spanning the gap. The CDR3 covers 15 residues. Germline V gene data show CDR1 as SGHAT and CDR2 as FQNNGV. The CDR3 DNA is TGTGCCAGCAGCTTAAGGGGGGCGTCTAATGAAAAACTGTTTTTT. Its translation is CASSLRGASNEKLFF.

This clonotype was seen ten or more times. Because this beta chain is a stray read in a library intended to capture alpha chains, its abundance should not be given much weight. The chain links TRBV7-9 to TRBJ1-2, with 7 bases matching TRBD1. Losses at the gene ends were 1 base for V and 7 bases for J; bases not matched to a gene: 9. Germline V gives CDR1 SEHNR, CDR2 FQNEAQ (reference sequence). This CDR3 has 15 amino acids. CDR3 sequence (DNA): TGTGCCAGCAGCTTAGACGTGACAGGGAGGTTTGGCTACACCTTC. Amino acid sequence: CASSLDVTGRFGYTF.

This clonotype has a count of ten or more. The library was built for alpha chains, so this beta chain is an off-target read and its size means little. The chain recombines TRBV7-9 with TRBJ2-7; D uncertain. Looked up from germline, CDR1 is SEHNR and CDR2 is FQNEAQ (reference sequence). The CDR3 runs 15 residues. V was cut by 1 base and J by 0 bases, with 10 bases left in between. CDR3 coding DNA: TGTGCCAGCAGCTTAGATGCTTACAGCTCCTACGAGCAGTACTTC. Translated, it gives CASSLDAYSSYEQYF.

In its sample, this clonotype ranks as medium-sized. This beta chain lies outside the target of a library built for alpha chains; its clone size means little. The rearrangement joins TRBV6-1 to TRBJ1-1; 8 nucleotides align to TRBD1. Germline CDR1 MNHNS, CDR2 SASEGT. The length of the CDR3 is 14 residues. J was trimmed by 5 bases and V by 5 bases; bases with no gene match: 7. For the CDR3, the DNA is TGTGCCAGCAGTCCCACAGGGGGAAGGACTGAAGCTTTCTTT. Amino acids: CASSPTGGRTEAFF.

This clonotype was observed many times. The library was prepared for alpha chains; this beta chain is a stray read, so its frequency means little. This chain connects TRBV6-1 to TRBJ1-5, with 10 positions matching TRBD1. The ends lost 1 base at V and 5 bases at J; junction bases unmatched: 2. The CDR3 sequence is 15 residues long. Germline CDR1 is MNHNS and CDR2 is SASEGT. The CDR3 nucleotides are TGTGCCAGCAGTGAAGGGACAGGGGGGTATCAGCCCCAGCATTTT. It is translated as CASSEGTGGYQPQHF.

This clonotype qualifies as medium-sized. This beta chain came through as a stray read in a library set up for alpha chains, and its size says little. J is TRBJ1-5 and V is TRBV6-2 or TRBV6-3; maybe TRBD1 (6 bases). This CDR3 is 19 amino acids long. Germline CDR1 MNHEY, CDR2 SVGEGT. V was clipped by 2 bases and J by 0 bases, with 20 bases between them. CDR3 protein: CASSYPIPRTDYSNQPQHF. CDR3 DNA sequence: TGTGCCAGCAGTTACCCGATCCCTCGGACAGATTATAGCAATCAGCCCCAGCATTTT.

This clonotype has at least ten counts. Found in a library prepared for alpha chains, this beta chain is an off-target read, and its abundance has little meaning. The chain recombines TRBV27 with TRBJ2-3; D may match TRBD1 or TRBD2 (6 bases each). The CDR3 extends over 12 amino acids. Germline CDR1 reads MNHEY; CDR2 reads SMNVEV (reference sequence). V lost 7 bases and J lost 6, with 11 bases in between. The CDR3 DNA reads as TGTGCCAGCAAGGGGGACTCGGATACGCAGTATTTT. This codes for CASKGDSDTQYF.

This clonotype was recorded at least ten times. Little can be read into the size of this beta chain, an off-target read in a library designed for alpha chains. The chain couples TRBV18 to TRBJ2-5; TRBD2 agrees at 8 bases. Germline values: CDR1 KGHSH, CDR2 LQKENI. V lost 1 base to trimming and J lost 4 bases; unmatched junction nucleotides: 8. This CDR3 is built from 16 residues. CDR3: CASSPRRGAGGETQYF. CDR3 in DNA: TGTGCCAGCTCACCACGGCGGGGGGCCGGCGGAGAGACCCAGTACTTC.

The table lists this clonotype with many counts. As an off-target read in a library built for alpha chains, this beta chain has a frequency of little significance. The chain combines TRBV7-2 with TRBJ2-5; D is ambiguous. Trimming took 0 bases from V and 1 from J, leaving 0 bases between them. Germline V lookup: CDR1 SGHTA, CDR2 FQGNSA. CDR3 length: 12 residues. Written as DNA, the CDR3 is TGTGCCAGCAGCTTAGCCCAAGAGACCCAGTACTTC. The encoded protein is CASSLAQETQYF.

This clonotype was found many times. Being off target in a library aimed at alpha chains, this beta chain has a size of little meaning. The V call is TRBV18, the J call TRBJ1-1, with D uncertain. Germline-derived CDR1 and CDR2 are KGHSH and LQKENI. V dropped 4 bases and J dropped 1 base, with 4 bases sitting between them. The CDR3 runs 12 residues. The CDR3 spells CASSRENTEAFF. The DNA of the CDR3 is TGTGCCAGCTCACGCGAGAACACTGAAGCTTTCTTT. Looking up the rest from reference TRBV18 and TRBJ1-1 gives the full variable domain: NAGVMQNPRHLVRRRGQEARLRCSPMKGHSHVYWYRQLPEEGLKFMVYLQKENIIDESGMPKERFSAEFPKEGPSILRIQQVVRGDSAAYFCASSRENTEAFFGQGTRLTVV.

This clonotype qualifies as medium-sized. A library made for alpha chains picked up this beta chain off target, so its size means little. The rearrangement uses TRBV12-3 or TRBV12-4 and TRBJ1-3; D is unclear. V lost 6 bases and J 4 bases, leaving 13 bases between the germline ends. The CDR3 spans 14 residues. CDR3 region: CASSTGSRGNTIYF. The CDR3 DNA sequence: TGTGCCAGCAGCACGGGATCCCGAGGAAACACCATATATTTT.

Notes on this clonotype: Being off target in a library aimed at alpha chains, this beta chain has a size of little meaning. The chain couples TRBV5-4 to TRBJ2-1; D is perhaps TRBD1 (6 bases). The length of the CDR3 is 16 residues. V was trimmed by 4 bases and J by 0 bases, leaving 14 bases between them. Germline CDR1 is SGHNT and CDR2 is YYREEE (reference sequence). The CDR3 DNA reads TGTGCCAGCAGCCCGTCCAGGGGCCCCTCCTACAATGAGCAGTTCTTC. It encodes CASSPSRGPSYNEQFF.

This clonotype came up a few times. The library was prepared for alpha chains; this beta chain is a stray read, so its frequency means little. The J gene is TRBJ2-3, the V gene TRBV20-1; D is ambiguous. The V end lost 7 bases, the J end lost 1 base, and 12 bases lay between the germline ends. In germline, CDR1 is DFQATT, CDR2 SNEGSKA (reference sequence). The CDR3 totals 13 residues. The CDR3 nucleotides are TGCAGTGTAAGTGCTATGGGCACAGATACGCAGTATTTT. Amino acids: CSVSAMGTDTQYF.

This clonotype has at least ten counts. The size of this beta chain means little, since it is a stray read in a library made for alpha chains. This chain connects TRBV11-2 to TRBJ2-7; the match to TRBD1 covers 9 bases. This CDR3 is built from 14 residues. Germline V gene lookup returns CDR1 SGHAT and CDR2 FQNNGV. V was pared by 3 bases and J by 7 bases, with 7 bases of the junction left unmatched. The CDR3 coding sequence is TGTGCCAGCAGCTTGGGGACAGGGCCAGGGGAGCAGTACTTC. It encodes CASSLGTGPGEQYF. The full variable domain, with the rest looked up from reference TRBV11-2 and TRBJ2-7, is EAGVAQSPRYKIIEKRQSVAFWCNPISGHATLYWYQQILGQGPKLLIQFQNNGVVDDSQLPKDRFSAERLKGVDSTLKIQPAKLEDSAVYLCASSLGTGPGEQYFGPGTRLTVT.